The present T cell receptor beta chain was sequenced within a study of cytomegalovirus exposure and HLA in healthy donors. PCR primers comprised 60 Vbeta and 13 Jbeta primers. Original handling: About 80 million unique TCR beta chains, roughly 11 million of them shared, were counted by a later analysis. TCRdb's copy holds only in-frame clones and misses some; the assay was immunoSEQ multiplex PCR. That table supplies the V and J calls and clone size; D and trimming were determined from the DNA. The sample yields approximately 160,000 clones, around three quarters seen once. This CDR3 comprises 15 residues. The V segment lost 6 bases and the J segment 8 bases; nucleotides outside the gene matches: 13. From germline, CDR1 is MNHNS and CDR2 SASEGT.

The clonotype was recovered from a woman aged 45-65 years in good health and CMV-seropositive. The chain links TRBV6-1 to TRBJ1-1, with 9 bases aligning to TRBD1. The specimen was PBMCs. The CDR3: CASSRTLTGGGEAFF. The CDR3 DNA reads as TGTGCCAGCAGCCGAACCTTGACAGGGGGTGGAGAAGCTTTCTTT.